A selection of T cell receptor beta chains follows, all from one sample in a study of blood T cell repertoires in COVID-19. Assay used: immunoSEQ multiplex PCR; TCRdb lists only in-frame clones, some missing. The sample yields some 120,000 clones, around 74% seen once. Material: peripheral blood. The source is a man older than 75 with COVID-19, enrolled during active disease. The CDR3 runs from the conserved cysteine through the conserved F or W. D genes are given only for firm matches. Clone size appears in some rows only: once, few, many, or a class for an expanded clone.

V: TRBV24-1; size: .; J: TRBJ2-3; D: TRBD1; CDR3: CATSEQGVGRTDTQYF; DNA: TGTGCCACCAGTGAACAGGGGGTAGGTCGCACAGATACGCAGTATTTT
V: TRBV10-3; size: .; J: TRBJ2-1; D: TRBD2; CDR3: CAIRGLNYNEQFF; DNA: TGTGCCATCAGGGGACTAAACTACAATGAGCAGTTCTTC
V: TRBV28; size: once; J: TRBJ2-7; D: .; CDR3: CASSPPGALSYEQYF; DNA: TGTGCCAGCAGTCCCCCAGGGGCGCTATCCTACGAGCAGTACTTC
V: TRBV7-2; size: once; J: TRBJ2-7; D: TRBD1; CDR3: CASSYRTGISYEQYF; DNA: TGTGCCAGCAGTTACCGGACAGGGATCTCCTACGAGCAGTACTTC
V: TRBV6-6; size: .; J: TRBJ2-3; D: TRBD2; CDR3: CASSGGRSADTQYF; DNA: TGTGCCAGCAGTGGCGGGAGGAGCGCAGATACGCAGTATTTT
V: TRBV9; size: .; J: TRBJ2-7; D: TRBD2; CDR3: CASSPRLGAGLAAVEQYF; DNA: TGTGCCAGCAGCCCCCGTTTGGGAGCGGGACTAGCTGCCGTCGAGCAGTACTTC
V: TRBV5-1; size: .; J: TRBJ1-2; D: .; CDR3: CASSATVSGYGYTF; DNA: TGCGCCAGCAGCGCGACAGTATCCGGCTATGGCTACACCTTC
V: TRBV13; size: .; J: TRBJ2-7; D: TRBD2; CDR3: CASKATGGGYEQYF; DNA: TGTGCCAGCAAAGCTACGGGAGGGGGCTACGAGCAGTACTTC
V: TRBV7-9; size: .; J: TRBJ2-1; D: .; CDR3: CASSQEQHYNEQFF; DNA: TGTGCCAGCAGCCAGGAACAACACTACAATGAGCAGTTCTTC
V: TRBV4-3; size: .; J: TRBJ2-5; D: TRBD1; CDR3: CASSQGTGGAETQYF; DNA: TGCGCCAGCAGCCAAGGGACAGGGGGCGCAGAGACCCAGTACTTC
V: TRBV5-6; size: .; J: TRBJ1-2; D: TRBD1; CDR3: CASSPIPGQGLYGYTF; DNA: TGTGCCAGCAGCCCGATTCCGGGACAGGGCTTATATGGCTACACCTTC
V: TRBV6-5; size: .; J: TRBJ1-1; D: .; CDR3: CASSFRWEDTEAFF; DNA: TGTGCCAGCAGCTTTCGGTGGGAGGACACTGAAGCTTTCTTT
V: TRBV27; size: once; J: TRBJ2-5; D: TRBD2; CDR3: CASRSYGASGSDQETQYF; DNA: TGTGCCAGCAGATCCTACGGGGCTAGCGGGAGCGATCAAGAGACCCAGTACTTC
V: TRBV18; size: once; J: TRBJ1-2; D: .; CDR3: CASSPLQGPANYGYTF; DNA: TGTGCCAGCTCACCGCTACAGGGACCAGCTAACTATGGCTACACCTTC
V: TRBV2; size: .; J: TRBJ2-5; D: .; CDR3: CASSYNQETQYF; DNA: TGTGCCAGCTCCTATAACCAAGAGACCCAGTACTTC
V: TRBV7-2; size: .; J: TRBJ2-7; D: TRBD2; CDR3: CASSLGLADYEQYF; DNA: TGTGCCAGCAGCTTGGGACTAGCGGACTACGAGCAGTACTTC
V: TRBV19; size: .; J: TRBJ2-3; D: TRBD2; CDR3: CASGRLYGTDTQYF; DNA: TGTGCCTCCGGGAGGTTATACGGCACAGATACGCAGTATTTT
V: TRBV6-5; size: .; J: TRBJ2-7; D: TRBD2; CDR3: CASSSRTSGTPYEQYF; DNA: TGTGCCAGCAGTTCCCGTACTAGCGGGACACCCTACGAGCAGTACTTC
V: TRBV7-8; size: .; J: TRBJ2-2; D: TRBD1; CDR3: CASSLEGTANTGELFF; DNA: TGTGCCAGCAGCTTAGAGGGGACAGCCAACACCGGGGAGCTGTTTTTT
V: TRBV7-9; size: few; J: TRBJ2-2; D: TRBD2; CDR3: CASSFSLAGVGELFF; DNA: TGTGCCAGCAGCTTTAGTCTAGCGGGAGTTGGGGAGCTGTTTTTT
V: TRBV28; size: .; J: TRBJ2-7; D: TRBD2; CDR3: CASSVLLAGAVGEQYF; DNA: TGTGCCAGCAGCGTTCTCCTAGCGGGAGCGGTCGGGGAGCAGTACTTC
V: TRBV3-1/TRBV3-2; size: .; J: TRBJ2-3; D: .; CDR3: CASSQVSGTDTQYF; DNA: TGTGCCAGCAGCCAGGTTAGCGGCACAGATACGCAGTATTTT
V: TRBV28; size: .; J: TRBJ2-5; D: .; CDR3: CASRSGGPQETQYF; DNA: TGTGCCAGCCGAAGCGGAGGCCCCCAAGAGACCCAGTACTTC
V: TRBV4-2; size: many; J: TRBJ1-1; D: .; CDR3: CASSQEYGGSTEAFF; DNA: TGTGCCAGCAGCCAAGAATACGGGGGGAGCACTGAAGCTTTCTTT
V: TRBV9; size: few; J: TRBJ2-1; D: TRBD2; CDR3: CASSHGLAGSSSYNEQFF; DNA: TGTGCCAGCAGCCACGGACTAGCGGGTTCTAGCTCCTACAATGAGCAGTTCTTC
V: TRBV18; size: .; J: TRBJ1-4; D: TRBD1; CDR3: CASSDRGGNEKLFF; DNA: TGTGCCAGCTCAGACAGGGGTGGTAATGAAAAACTGTTTTTT
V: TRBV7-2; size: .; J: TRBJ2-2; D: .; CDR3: CASSSGLYTGELFF; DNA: TGTGCCAGCAGCTCCGGACTTTACACCGGGGAGCTGTTTTTT
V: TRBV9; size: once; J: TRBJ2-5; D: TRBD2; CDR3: CASSPWTSGDGKETQYF; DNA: TGTGCCAGCAGCCCCTGGACTAGCGGGGACGGGAAAGAGACCCAGTACTTC
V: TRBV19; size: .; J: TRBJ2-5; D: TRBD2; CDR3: CASSILSGRRETQYF; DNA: TGTGCCAGTAGTATTCTTAGCGGGAGAAGAGAGACCCAGTACTTC
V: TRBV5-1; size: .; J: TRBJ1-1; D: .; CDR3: CASSASMNTEAFF; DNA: TGCGCCAGCAGTGCTTCTATGAACACTGAAGCTTTCTTT
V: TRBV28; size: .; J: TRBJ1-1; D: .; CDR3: CASSLIGGTEAFF; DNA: TGTGCCAGCAGTTTAATTGGGGGGACTGAAGCTTTCTTT
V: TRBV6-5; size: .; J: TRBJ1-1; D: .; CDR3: CASSYGLMNTEAFF; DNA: TGTGCCAGCAGTTACGGACTCATGAACACTGAAGCTTTCTTT
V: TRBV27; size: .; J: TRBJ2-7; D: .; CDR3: CASSFNSISNEQYF; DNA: TGTGCCAGCAGTTTTAATTCCATTAGTAACGAGCAGTACTTC
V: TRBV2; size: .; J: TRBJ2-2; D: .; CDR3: CASSEDGRTHTGELFF; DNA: TGTGCCAGCAGTGAAGATGGTAGAACCCACACCGGGGAGCTGTTTTTT
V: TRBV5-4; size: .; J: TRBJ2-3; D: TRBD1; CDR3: CASSLGQGADTQYF; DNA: TGTGCCAGCAGCTTGGGGCAGGGGGCAGATACGCAGTATTTT
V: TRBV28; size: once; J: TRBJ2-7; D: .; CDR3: CASSFVQSSYEQYF; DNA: TGTGCCAGCAGTTTCGTACAGAGCTCCTACGAGCAGTACTTC
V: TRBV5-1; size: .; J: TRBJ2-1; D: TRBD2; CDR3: CASSSTTGTSFHEQFF; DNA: TGCGCCAGCAGCTCGACAACCGGGACTAGCTTCCATGAGCAGTTCTTC
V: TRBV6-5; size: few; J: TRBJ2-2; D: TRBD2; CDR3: CATRTSGNTGELFF; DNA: TGTGCCACCAGGACTAGCGGGAACACCGGGGAGCTGTTTTTT
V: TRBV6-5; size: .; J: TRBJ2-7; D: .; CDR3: CASGYRDYEQYF; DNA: TGTGCCAGCGGATACAGGGACTACGAGCAGTACTTC
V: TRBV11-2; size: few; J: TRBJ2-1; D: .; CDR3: CASSPSGDYNEQFF; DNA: TGTGCCAGCAGCCCGTCGGGGGACTACAATGAGCAGTTCTTC
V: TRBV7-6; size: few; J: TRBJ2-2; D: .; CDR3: CASSLRGSLVGELFF; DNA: TGTGCCAGCAGCCTACGGGGTAGTCTCGTCGGGGAGCTGTTTTTT